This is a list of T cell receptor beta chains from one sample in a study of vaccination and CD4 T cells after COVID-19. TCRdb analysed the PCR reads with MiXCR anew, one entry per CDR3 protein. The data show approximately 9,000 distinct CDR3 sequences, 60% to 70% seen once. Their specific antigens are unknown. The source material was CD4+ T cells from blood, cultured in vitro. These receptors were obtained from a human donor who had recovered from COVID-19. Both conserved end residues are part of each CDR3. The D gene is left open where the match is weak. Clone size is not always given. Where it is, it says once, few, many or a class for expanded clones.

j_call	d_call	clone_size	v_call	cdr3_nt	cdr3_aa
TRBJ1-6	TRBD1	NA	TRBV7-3	TGTGCCAGCAGCTCTTCCCCAGGGGGCAATTCACCCCTCCACTTT	CASSSSPGGNSPLHF
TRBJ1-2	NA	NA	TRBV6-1	TGTGCCAGCAGGCCCCTGGGGCAGAACTATGGCTACACCTTC	CASRPLGQNYGYTF
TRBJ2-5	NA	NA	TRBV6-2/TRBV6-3	TGTGCCAGCTCTACCCCAGGGAGAGGGGAGACCCAGTACTTC	CASSTPGRGETQYF
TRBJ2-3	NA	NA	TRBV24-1	TGTGCCACCAGTGGGTACACAGATACGCAGTATTTT	CATSGYTDTQYF
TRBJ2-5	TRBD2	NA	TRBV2	TGTGCCAGCAGGGAGACTAGCGGGGGTCAAGAGACCCAGTACTTC	CASRETSGGQETQYF
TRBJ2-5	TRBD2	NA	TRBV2	TGTGCCAGCAGCGGGGGAGGGGAGACCCAGTACTTC	CASSGGGETQYF
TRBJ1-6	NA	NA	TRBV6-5	TGTGCCAGCAGTTATCAGGTCGGCGGGGGTGCTTCACCCCTCCACTTT	CASSYQVGGGASPLHF
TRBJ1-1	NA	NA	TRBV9	TGTGCCAGCAGCGTAATGAACACTGAAGCTTTCTTT	CASSVMNTEAFF
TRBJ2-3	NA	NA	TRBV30	TGTGCCTCCCGGGTGGGAGGGGGGGGCCCGAATACGCAGTATTTT	CASRVGGGGPNTQYF
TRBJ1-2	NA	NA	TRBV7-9	TGTGCCAGCAGGACTACAGGGACACAACAAAGGGGCTACACCTTC	CASRTTGTQQRGYTF
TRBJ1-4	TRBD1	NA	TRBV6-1	TGTGCCAGCAGTGAATACGGCCACGGGACAGGGTTAGAAAAACTGTTTTTT	CASSEYGHGTGLEKLFF
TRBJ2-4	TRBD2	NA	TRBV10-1	TGCGCCAGCGGCGATAGCGGGGGGAAAAACATTCAGTACTTC	CASGDSGGKNIQYF
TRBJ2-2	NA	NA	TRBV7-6	TGTGCCAGCAGCTTAGAAGCAGGGGGGAGCTACCGTTCCGGGGAGCTGTTTTTT	CASSLEAGGSYRSGELFF
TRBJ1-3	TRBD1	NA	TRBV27	TGTGCCAGCAGTTTGACGGGGACAGGGGGAAACACCATATATTTT	CASSLTGTGGNTIYF
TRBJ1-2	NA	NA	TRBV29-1	TGCAGCGTTAATACAGGAAGAGGCTATGGCTACACCTTC	CSVNTGRGYGYTF
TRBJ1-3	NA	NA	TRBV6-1	TGTGCCAGCAGCACCTTTAGGGAAAACACCATATATTTT	CASSTFRENTIYF
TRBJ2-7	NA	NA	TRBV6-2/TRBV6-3	TGTGCCAGCAGTTACCTCAGGGTCGGCTACGAGCAGTACTTC	CASSYLRVGYEQYF
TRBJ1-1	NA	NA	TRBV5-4	TGTGCCAGCAGCTGGCAGGGAACCCACACTGAAGCTTTCTTT	CASSWQGTHTEAFF
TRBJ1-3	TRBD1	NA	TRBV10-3	TGTGCCATCAGACAGGGGGACTCTGGAAACACCATATATTTT	CAIRQGDSGNTIYF
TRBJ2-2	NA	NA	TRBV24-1	TGTGCCACCAGTGATATAGTTGGGTTCACCGGGGAGCTGTTTTTT	CATSDIVGFTGELFF
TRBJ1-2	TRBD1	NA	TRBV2	TGTGCCAGCAGTGAAGACAGGGGAGGCTACACCTTC	CASSEDRGGYTF
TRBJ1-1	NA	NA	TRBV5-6	TGTGCCAGCAGCTTTAAAGGGGGAAAGCACAAAGCTTTCTTT	CASSFKGGKHKAFF
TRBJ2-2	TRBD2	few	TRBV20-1	TGCAGCACACTTGGAGCGGGGGGAAAGGGCACCGGGGAGCTGTTTTTT	CSTLGAGGKGTGELFF
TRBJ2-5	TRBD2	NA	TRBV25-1	TGTGCCAGCAGTGACCCCTCCCGGACTAGCGGGGTCGAGACCCAGTACTTC	CASSDPSRTSGVETQYF
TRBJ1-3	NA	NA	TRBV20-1	TGCAGTGCTACACAGGGAGGTTTTCGTCAGTCTGGAAACACCATATATTTT	CSATQGGFRQSGNTIYF
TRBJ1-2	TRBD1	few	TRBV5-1	TGCGCCAGCCGACGGACAGAGGGGGCCTATGGCTACACCTTC	CASRRTEGAYGYTF
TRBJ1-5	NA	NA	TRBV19	TGTGCCAGTACCATATCGAGCAATCAGCCCCAGCATTTT	CASTISSNQPQHF
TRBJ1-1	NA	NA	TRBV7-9	TGTGCCAGCAGCCCAAAGTTTCGATTCCAGCCTACTAAAGCTGAAGCTTTCTTT	CASSPKFRFQPTKAEAFF
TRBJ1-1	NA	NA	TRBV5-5	TGTGCCAGCAGCTTGGGTGTATGGGAGAACACTGAAGCTTTCTTT	CASSLGVWENTEAFF
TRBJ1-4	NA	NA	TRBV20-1	TGCAGTGCTAGGGACTCTGCGGCGGGACAAGGGTGGGGTGAAAAACTGTTTTTT	CSARDSAAGQGWGEKLFF
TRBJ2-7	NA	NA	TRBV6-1	TGTGCCAGCAGTGGATCTAGGACAGCCACCTACGAGCAGTACTTC	CASSGSRTATYEQYF
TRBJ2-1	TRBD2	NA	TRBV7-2	TGTGCCAGCAGCTTAGTAGCGGGGACCTACAATGAGCAGTTCTTC	CASSLVAGTYNEQFF
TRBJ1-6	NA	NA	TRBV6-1	TGTGCCAGCCTTGCCCCTGGGGTCAGGAATTCACCCCTCCACTTT	CASLAPGVRNSPLHF
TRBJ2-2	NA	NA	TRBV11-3	TGTGCCAGCAGCTTAGAGGGGCTGGCCGGGGAGCTGTTTTTT	CASSLEGLAGELFF
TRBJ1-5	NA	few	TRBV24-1	TGTGCCACCAGTGGGGGATATGGTCAGCCCCAGCATTTT	CATSGGYGQPQHF
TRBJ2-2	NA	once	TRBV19	TGTGCCAGTAGTAATAGAGCACGTCTAAACACCGGGGAGCTGTTTTTT	CASSNRARLNTGELFF
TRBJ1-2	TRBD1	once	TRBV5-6	TGTGCCAGCAGATTTGGGACAGCCCCTAAAGGCTACACCTTC	CASRFGTAPKGYTF
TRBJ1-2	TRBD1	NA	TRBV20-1	TGCAGTGCTAGAAGCGACCGGGACAGTAACTATGGCTACACCTTC	CSARSDRDSNYGYTF
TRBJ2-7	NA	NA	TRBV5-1	TGCGCCAGCAGCTTGGAAGGGAACAGCGCCTACGAGCAGTACTTC	CASSLEGNSAYEQYF
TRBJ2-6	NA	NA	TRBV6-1	TGTGCCAGCAGCCAGGCCGCTTCTGGGGCCAACGTCCTGACTTTC	CASSQAASGANVLTF
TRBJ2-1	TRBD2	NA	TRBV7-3	TGTGCCAGCAGCTTCCGTAGCGGGGGAAACAATGAGCAGTTCTTC	CASSFRSGGNNEQFF
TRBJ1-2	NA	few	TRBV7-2	TGTGCCAGCAGCCCAACCGGAGGGGGCTATGGCTACACCTTC	CASSPTGGGYGYTF
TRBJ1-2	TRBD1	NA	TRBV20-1	TGCAGTGCTTCGACAGGGTGGAACTATGGCTACACCTTC	CSASTGWNYGYTF
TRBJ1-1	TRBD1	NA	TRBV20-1	TGCAGTGCGCCGACAGGGCGTTACACTGAAGCTTTCTTT	CSAPTGRYTEAFF
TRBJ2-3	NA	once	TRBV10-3	TGTGCCATCAGTGAGTCTACCGATACGCAGTATTTT	CAISESTDTQYF
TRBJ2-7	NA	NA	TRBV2	TGTGCCAGCAGTGATTTGAGGTTGGACAGACGGGCCTACGAGCAGTACTTC	CASSDLRLDRRAYEQYF
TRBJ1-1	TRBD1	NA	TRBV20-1	TGCAGTGCTCCTTCTACAGGGGGGTTCACTGAAGCTTTCTTT	CSAPSTGGFTEAFF
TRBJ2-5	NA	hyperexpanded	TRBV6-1	TGTGCCAGCAGTGAAGTGTACAGGGTGGAGACCCAGTACTTC	CASSEVYRVETQYF
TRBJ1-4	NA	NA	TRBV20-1	TGCAGTGCTAGGGGAGGCCTAACTAATGAAAAACTGTTTTTT	CSARGGLTNEKLFF
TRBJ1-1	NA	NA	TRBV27	TGTGCCAGCAGTTTATCGAGAGGGGACACTGAAGCTTTCTTT	CASSLSRGDTEAFF
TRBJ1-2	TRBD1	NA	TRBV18	TGTGCCAGCTCACCACCTAACCGACTATCCGGGACAGGGAAACTCTATGGCTACACCTTC	CASSPPNRLSGTGKLYGYTF
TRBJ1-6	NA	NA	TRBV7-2	TGTGCCAGCAGCTTAGTTGCGGAGGGTAAATCACCCCTCCACTTT	CASSLVAEGKSPLHF
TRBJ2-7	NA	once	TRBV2	TGTGCCAGCGCTCCGGGACATTTGACCAAGCAGTACTTC	CASAPGHLTKQYF
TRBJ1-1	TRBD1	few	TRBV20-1	TGCAGTGCTGGTGGACAGGACGTCACTGAAGCTTTCTTT	CSAGGQDVTEAFF
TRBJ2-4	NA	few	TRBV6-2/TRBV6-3	TGTGCCAGCAGTTACTCGGGGACAATAGCCAAAAACATTCAGTACTTC	CASSYSGTIAKNIQYF
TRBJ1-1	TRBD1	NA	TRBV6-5	TGTGCCAGCAGCTACAGGGGTTTACGGACTGAAGCTTTCTTT	CASSYRGLRTEAFF
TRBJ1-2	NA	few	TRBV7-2	TGTGCCAGCAGCTCCTTGCCGGACAGCGCAAACTATGGCTACACCTTC	CASSSLPDSANYGYTF